These 11 T cell receptor beta chains were sequenced from one sample in a study of blood T cell repertoires in COVID-19. Clones were sequenced by immunoSEQ multiplex PCR, and TCRdb holds only the in-frame ones, with some missing. Found here are about 250,000 clones, around 88% of them singletons; the top ten hold approximately 1.3%. Sequencing was carried out using peripheral blood. The receptors originated from a man aged 80 or over with acute or convalescent COVID-19.

This clone was recorded only once. This chain links TRBV28 with TRBJ2-7; TRBD2 matches at 12 bases. Germline V gene sequence: CDR1 MDHEN, CDR2 SYDVKM. The CDR3 covers 14 residues. V gave up 6 bases and J gave up 3 bases; unmatched junction bases: 3. The CDR3 nucleotides read TGTGCCAGCAGCCTAGCGGGGGGGATCTACGAGCAGTACTTC. Translation: CASSLAGGIYEQYF. The variable domain in full, completed from reference TRBV28 and TRBJ2-7, reads DVKVTQSSRYLVKRTGEKVFLECVQDMDHENMFWYRQDPGLGLRLIYFSYDVKMKEKGDIPEGYSVSREKKERFSLILESASTNQTSMYLCASSLAGGIYEQYFGPGTRLTVT.

The chain links TRBV5-4 to TRBJ1-2; TRBD1 might be the D (6 bases). The CDR3 has 16 amino acids. V was cut by 1 base and J by 8 bases, with 21 bases left in between. Germline CDR1 SGHNT, CDR2 YYREEE (reference sequence). The CDR3 spells CASSLWQGSRGGGYTF. CDR3 sequence (DNA): TGTGCCAGCAGCTTGTGGCAGGGGTCACGGGGGGGAGGCTACACCTTC.

The rearrangement links TRBV27 to TRBJ2-6, with 7 positions matching TRBD1. This CDR3 is 14 amino acids long. Unmatched junction bases numbered 5, after V lost 3 bases and J lost 9 bases. Germline V gene data show CDR1 as MNHEY and CDR2 as SMNVEV (reference sequence). In DNA form, the CDR3 reads TGTGCCAGCAGTTTCTCAGGGGGAGTCAACGTCCTGACTTTC. Its translation is CASSFSGGVNVLTF.

The chain employs TRBV11-2 and TRBJ2-3, with D maybe TRBD2 (5 bases). Trimming took 5 bases from V and 0 from J, leaving 15 bases between them. Looked up from germline, CDR1 is SGHAT and CDR2 is FQNNGV. The CDR3 contains 16 residues. Here the CDR3 DNA reads TGTGCCAGCAGCCTGAACCCGGGGTCTAGCACAGATACGCAGTATTTT. Residues: CASSLNPGSSTDTQYF.

The chain combines TRBV4-1 with TRBJ2-5, with a possible D match to TRBD1 (5 bases). The V gene's germline CDR1 is MGHRA and CDR2 YSYEKL. V shed 3 bases and J shed 3 bases, with 11 bases lying between them. CDR3 size: 14 residues. In DNA, the CDR3 is TGCGCCAGCAGCCAGGTTACAGGAGAAGAGACCCAGTACTTC. It specifies CASSQVTGEETQYF.

This clone appeared a single time. This sequence joins TRBV12-5 and TRBJ1-5, with TRBD1 as a possible D gene (5 bases). The CDR3 spans 15 residues. V shed 7 bases and J shed 0 bases, with 13 bases lying between them. From germline, CDR1 is LGHNT and CDR2 FRNRAP. Written as DNA, the CDR3 is TGTGCTAGTGCCCCCCGGGGGAATAGCAATCAGCCCCAGCATTTT. Protein product: CASAPRGNSNQPQHF.

The chain couples TRBV4-2 to TRBJ2-1; 13 positions agree with TRBD2. In germline, CDR1 is LGHNA, CDR2 YNFKEQ. The V gene end was trimmed by 5 bases and the J gene end by 5 bases; junction bases not matched to a gene: 3. The CDR3 length is 15 residues. The CDR3 loop reads CASSTTSGRDNEQFF. The CDR3 coding sequence is TGTGCCAGCAGCACTACTAGCGGGAGGGACAATGAGCAGTTCTTC.

As for this clone: The junction departs from germline at one end; a sequencing error may be responsible. The V and J genes are TRBV2 and TRBJ1-2; the D gene is possibly TRBD1 (6 bases). This CDR3 comprises 15 residues. The V gene's germline CDR1 is SNHLY and CDR2 FYNNEI. DNA for the CDR3: TGTGCCCGCAGTGGGGGGGGGCGCCTTGGGTATGGCTACACCTTC. Amino acid sequence: CARSGGGRLGYGYTF. The entire variable domain, with the rest obtained from reference TRBV2 and TRBJ1-2, is as follows: EPEVTQTPSHQVTQMGQEVILRCVPISNHLYFYWYRQILGQKVEFLVSFYNNEISEKSEIFDDQFSVERPDGSNFTLKIRSTKLEDSAMYFCARSGGGRLGYGYTFGSGTRLTVV.

The chain links TRBV9 to TRBJ2-7, with a weak D call TRBD2 (7 bases). Germline lookup yields CDR1 SGDLS and CDR2 YYNGEE. This CDR3 spans 17 amino acids. Trimming took 0 bases from V and 3 from J, leaving 19 bases between them. The CDR3 region is CASSVGGGGPGGYEQYF. CDR3 sequence (DNA): TGTGCCAGCAGCGTAGGAGGGGGGGGCCCTGGAGGCTACGAGCAGTACTTC.

The chain combines TRBV5-6 with TRBJ2-3; possible D gene TRBD2, 5 bases. Germline CDR1 and CDR2: SGHDT and YYEEEE. V was clipped by 4 bases and J by 5 bases, with 11 bases between them. The CDR3 contains 13 residues. The CDR3 here is CASSPYEGDTQYF. The CDR3 bases are TGTGCCAGCAGCCCTTACGAGGGAGATACGCAGTATTTT. The full variable domain, its missing parts supplied by reference TRBV5-6 and TRBJ2-3, is DAGVTQSPTHLIKTRGQQVTLRCSPKSGHDTVSWYQQALGQGPQFIFQYYEEEERQRGNFPDRFSGHQFPNYSSELNVNALLLGDSALYLCASSPYEGDTQYFGPGTRLTVL.

V gene TRBV5-6 combines with J gene TRBJ2-2; TRBD1 matches at 11 bases. The CDR3 covers 15 residues. The trim removed 3 bases at V and 7 bases at J, leaving 5 bases unmatched. The germline gives CDR1 SGHDT, CDR2 YYEEEE. The CDR3 region has the DNA TGTGCCAGCAGCTACGGGACAGGGGGTGTCGGGGAGCTGTTTTTT. Its translation is CASSYGTGGVGELFF.